Detailed here is one T cell receptor beta chain. The antigen it binds to is not known. No per-base quality is available; no much larger clone lies one base away. V and J lose 4 bases and 2 bases, and a span of 12 bases separates them. Measured from the cysteine to the phenylalanine, the CDR3 is 13 residues long. Here the CDR3 DNA is all that survives: 39 bases in frame from base 1. The germline V gene specifies SQVTM as CDR1 and ANQGSEA as CDR2. According to the study, the label for this sample's time point signals: after dendritic cell vaccination, including at tumor progression/relapse. Selection of patients required sufficient residual fresh-frozen tumor tissue and over two years of available survival data. Molecular status otherwise varied across the glioblastoma patients, but none of them carried an isocitrate dehydrogenase mutation. PBMC collection took place before vaccination, two weeks after the third vaccination, and at tumor progression if progression occurred. The Qiagen DNeasy Blood extraction Kit was used for extraction of genomic DNA.

This entry is derived from a study of glioma-infiltrating T cells after dendritic cell vaccination (dated by TCRdb to between 2015 and 2016). At the level of the whole study: The cohort comprised approximately 15 glioblastoma patients from Phase I and II dendritic cell vaccination trials, 9 newly diagnosed and 6 with recurrent disease. Between the early 2000s and the early 2010s, the patients were given dendritic cell vaccination pulsed with autologous tumor lysate. The vaccine was prepared from monocyte-derived dendritic cells that were cultured for seven days with IL-4 and GM-CSF and then pulsed overnight with autologous tumor lysate. Three intradermal dendritic cell vaccine injections were administered to patients at biweekly intervals in the arm below the axilla. Deep sequencing of TCR beta CDR3 regions was used to quantify tumor-infiltrating lymphocyte content and compare tumor and blood repertoires in dendritic cell-vaccinated glioblastoma patients. TCR sequencing metrics, including TIL content and tumor-blood repertoire overlap, were correlated with survival after dendritic cell vaccination.

TCRB CDR3 regions were amplified from 1.5 to 2.5 ug genomic DNA, or all available DNA if less, using the immunoSEQ assay. The multiplex PCR relied on 60 forward primers for TCR V beta segments and 13 reverse primers for J beta segments. Synthetic control templates were spiked into each sample at limiting dilution to estimate reads per starting template. Sequencing produced 87 bp reads on the Illumina HiSeq System. In the original analysis: PCR and sequencing errors were removed by a nearest neighbor algorithm that merged closely related sequences. TCR overlap was defined as the percentage of unique tumor TCR beta sequences that were also present in the same patient's peripheral blood. TCRdb provides this immuneACCESS table in a form limited to in-frame rearrangements. Some clones are lacking; in checked studies, under half of them reflect an unresolved V gene, and why the rest are absent is not known. V, J and clone size derive from that table, while D and trimming were established from the DNA sequence. The sample table records roughly 85,000 clones; 85% of these occur just once. The ten biggest clones cover around 8.5% of the sample.

General findings and caveats noted by the study authors: After dendritic cell vaccination, a higher estimated pretreatment TIL content predicted longer time to progression and overall survival. The three-group TCR overlap response model was described as speculative and requiring prospective validation. The cohort was small and heterogeneous, only a few patients had full blood and tumor sets, and even fewer had initial-recurrent tumor pairs. TCR clonality showed no direct relationship with survival, which suggests that a diverse polyclonal response may be important.

Material: blood, obtained after dendritic cell vaccination. The clonotype originates from a human donor with glioblastoma. Here the chain combines TRBV29-1 and TRBJ2-7, with a tentative D gene TRBD1 over 6 matching bases. The CDR3 protein sequence reads: CSVGGHGPYEQYF. The nucleotide sequence is given as TGCAGCGTTGGGGGGCACGGGCCCTACGAGCAGTACTTC.